This T cell receptor beta chain was recovered during a study of CD8 T cells in Susac syndrome. The V end lost 6 bases, the J end lost 7 bases, and 13 bases lay between the germline ends. The CDR3 loop spans 13 amino acids. Random hexamers were used to reverse transcribe the RNA input (roughly 0.5 to 1 ug). From the immunoSEQ multiplex PCR reads, TCRdb called clonotypes with MiXCR, one entry per CDR3 protein. The sample contains just under 95,000 distinct CDR3 sequences, about 93% of which appear only once. The chain links TRBV12-3 or TRBV12-4 to TRBJ2-1, with D perhaps assigned TRBD1 or TRBD2 (5 bases each). The sample consisted of CD4+ T cells from PBMCs. The clonotype was recovered from a human donor with Susac syndrome. The CDR3 DNA sequence: TGTGCCAGCAGACCCGGGACCGGAAATGAGCAGTTCTTC. Protein product: CASRPGTGNEQFF.